This T cell receptor beta chain was obtained from a study of shared clonotypes between healthy human individuals. CD45RO-negative, CCR7-positively selected cells formed the naive CD8 fraction, excluding terminally differentiated effector memory CD45RA+ cells. Here immunoSEQ multiplex PCR was the method, and the copy in TCRdb shows in-frame clones only, minus some. Of around 600,000 clones listed, approximately 95% are singletons. This TCR was recovered from a woman aged 25 to 39 in good health. Sequenced input: naive CD8+ T cells sorted from blood.

CDR3: CASSPGQSATNEKLFF. The DNA for the CDR3 is TGTGCCAGTAGTCCGGGACAGAGTGCAACTAATGAAAAACTGTTTTTT. The chain combines TRBV19 with TRBJ1-4; 7 nucleotides match TRBD1. V trimming: 5 bases; J trimming: 0 bases; junction bases outside the gene matches: 6. Germline V gene data show CDR1 as LNHDA and CDR2 as SQIVND (reference sequence). This CDR3 has 16 amino acids.